This T cell receptor beta chain was identified during a study of cytomegalovirus exposure and HLA in healthy donors. Whole-study results and caveats: Per a later analysis, fewer than 20,000 TCR beta sequences showed association with HLA alleles at 0.05 false discovery rate. Accurate prediction of HLA-A and HLA-B alleles (for most subjects) was reportedly achieved from TCR beta sequences.

The PCR employed 60 Vbeta primers together with 13 Jbeta primers. Only in-frame clones appear in the TCRdb table, and some are missing; sequencing was by immunoSEQ multiplex PCR. In the table there are about 190,000 clones, about 86% of which are singletons. With respect to this clone: What it recognizes is unknown.

Losses at the gene ends were 1 base for V and 6 bases for J; bases not matched to a gene: 9. Germline assignment: CDR1 KGHSH and CDR2 LQKENI. The length of the CDR3 is 16 residues. The receptor was derived from a man in his forties in good health and CMV-seropositive. The chain links TRBV18 to TRBJ2-7; 10 nucleotides agree with TRBD2. Sequenced material: PBMCs. CDR3: CASSPRLASGSGEQYF. As DNA, the CDR3 is TGTGCCAGCTCACCACGTTTGGCTAGCGGGAGTGGCGAGCAGTACTTC.